This T cell receptor beta chain appears in the sequencing data of a study of T cell responses to AZD1222 COVID-19 vaccine. Study-wide results and limits: Donors, mostly white British, included more females; clonal diversity was possibly underestimated. A reported finding is that nearly half of spike-specific TCRs target unmutated variant regions. Following two doses of AZD1222, Spike-specific TCR breadth and depth rose.

Clones were sequenced by immunoSEQ multiplex PCR, and TCRdb holds only the in-frame ones, with some missing. Of about 150,000 clones listed, almost 95% are singletons. On this clone itself: The antigen is not known.

The CDR3 is made up of 14 amino acids. Trimming cost V 3 bases and J 3 bases, with 12 bases left between them. In germline, CDR1 is MNHEY, CDR2 SMNVEV (reference sequence). This TCR was sampled from an adult in good health. The starting material was peripheral blood, obtained on day 0 of AZD1222 vaccination. The rearrangement joins TRBV27 to TRBJ2-7; the D gene is possibly TRBD1 (5 bases). The CDR3: CASSFKSRDYEQYF. The CDR3 DNA reads as TGTGCCAGCAGTTTTAAGAGCAGGGACTACGAGCAGTACTTC.